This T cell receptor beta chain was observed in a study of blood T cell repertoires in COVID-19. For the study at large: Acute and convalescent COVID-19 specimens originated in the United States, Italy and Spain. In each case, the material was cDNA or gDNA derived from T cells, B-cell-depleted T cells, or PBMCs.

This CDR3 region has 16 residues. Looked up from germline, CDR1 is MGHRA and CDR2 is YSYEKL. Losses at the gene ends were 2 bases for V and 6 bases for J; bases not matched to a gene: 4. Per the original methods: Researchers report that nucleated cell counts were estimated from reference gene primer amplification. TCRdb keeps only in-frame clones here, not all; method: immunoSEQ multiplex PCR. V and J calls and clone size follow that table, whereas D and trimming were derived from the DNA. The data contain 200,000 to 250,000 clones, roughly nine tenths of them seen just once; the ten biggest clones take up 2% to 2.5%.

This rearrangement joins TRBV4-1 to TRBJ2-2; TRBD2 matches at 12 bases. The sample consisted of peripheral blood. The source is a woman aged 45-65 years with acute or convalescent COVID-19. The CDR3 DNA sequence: TGCGCCAGCAGCCAACTAGCGGGAGGGCAAGCCGGGGAGCTGTTTTTT. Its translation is CASSQLAGGQAGELFF.